This TCR beta chain was documented in a study of lymphopenia after photon versus proton radiotherapy (dated by TCRdb to between 2018 and 2021). For the wider study: The immunological effects of photon versus proton radiation therapy were compared in patients with gastrointestinal tumors who developed high-grade lymphopenia. The goal of the study was to describe how the two radiation modalities differ in their effects on the immune system. The cohort included some 20 patients with gastrointestinal tumors who developed lymphopenia after receiving either photon or proton therapy.

Details on this clone: There is no known antigen for this receptor. One base away there is no much larger clone; base qualities are not given.

The paper as a whole reports these results and caveats: During treatment, patients who received proton therapy stayed relatively stable, whereas patients who received photon therapy lost naive T cells and TCR diversity and gained effector/memory populations. The survival association was examined only in patients who died, and the authors described better survival with proton therapy as a possibility, not as a demonstrated result. Across the cohort, a larger post-nadir drop in TCR diversity was inversely correlated with overall survival time among patients who died. After the lymphocyte count nadir, photon-treated repertoires showed oligoclonal expansion, especially of CD8+ Temra cells, which drove the drop in diversity.

The CDR3 measures 15 amino acids from cysteine to phenylalanine. Only the CDR3 region is kept as DNA, spanning 45 bases read in frame from base 1. From a lookup of the germline V gene, CDR1 and CDR2 are SGHAT and FQNNGV. Trimmed from V: 0 bases; trimmed from J: 1 base; junction bases lacking a gene match: 1. The method behind the library was the immunoSEQ multiplex PCR assay. T cell repertoires were profiled by deep sequencing of rearranged TCR beta loci, alongside multiparametric flow cytometry. TCRdb obtained this table from immuneACCESS and retained in-frame rearrangements with V and J assigned. These tables miss some clones; where compared with another copy, unresolved V genes account for less than half of the shortfall, and the remainder is unexplained. This sample comprises approximately 91,000 clones, 65% to 85% of them detected only once. Roughly 1.4% of the sample is taken by the ten largest.

The chain couples TRBV11-2 to TRBJ2-3; a stretch of 7 junction bases matches TRBD2. This specimen consisted of peripheral blood, obtained from a patient treated with proton-based radiotherapy. This clonotype was sampled from a man between 60 and 70 years old with pancreatic cancer. The CDR3 is CASSLDLAGTDTQYF. The DNA sequence is TGTGCCAGCAGCTTAGACCTAGCGGGCACAGATACGCAGTATTTT.